This TCR beta chain was found in a study of blood T cell repertoires in COVID-19. The ends were cut back, 0 bases at V and 5 bases at J, with 13 bases in the middle. Looked up from germline, CDR1 is LNHNV and CDR2 is YYDKDF (reference sequence). The CDR3 runs to 15 residues. The data were produced by immunoSEQ multiplex PCR, yet TCRdb's version contains in-frame clones alone and is incomplete. The sample contains approximately 240,000 clones, around 83% of which appear only once. The origin of this receptor is a man aged 50 to 59 who had recovered from COVID-19. The specimen was peripheral blood. The chain employs TRBV15 and TRBJ2-5; D may be TRBD2 (5 bases). CDR3 sequence (DNA): TGTGCCACCAGCAGAGAGGAGGCTAGCAGGGAGACCCAGTACTTC. Amino acid sequence: CATSREEASRETQYF.